What follows are 29 T cell receptor beta chains derived from one specimen sequenced in a study of shared clonotypes between healthy human individuals. Sequencing used immunoSEQ multiplex PCR; TCRdb keeps in-frame clones, though not all of them. The sample has approximately 1,500,000 clones; 98% are singletons. The sequencing sample was made of naive CD4+ T cells sorted from blood. As for subset: CD45RA+ positively selected. The receptors derive from a man aged 30-40 years in good health.

V usage is TRBV10-1 and J usage is TRBJ2-3; weak D call: TRBD2 (5 bases). V was pared by 6 bases and J by 2 bases, with 9 bases between. This CDR3 has 13 amino acids. Germline V gives CDR1 WNHNN, CDR2 SYGVQD (reference sequence). DNA of the CDR3: TGCGCCAGCAGCCGGGATTTCACAGATACGCAGTATTTT. Its translation: CASSRDFTDTQYF.

The chain joins TRBV5-1 to TRBJ2-7; D unclear. V was shortened by 1 base and J by 6 bases, with 14 bases between the two germline ends. This CDR3 has 14 residues. The germline gives CDR1 SGHRS, CDR2 YFSETQ. This CDR3 reads CASSLNGFAAEQYF. CDR3 DNA sequence: TGCGCCAGCAGCTTGAATGGATTCGCGGCCGAGCAGTACTTC. The whole variable domain, filled in from reference TRBV5-1 and TRBJ2-7, reads KAGVTQTPRYLIKTRGQQVTLSCSPISGHRSVSWYQQTPGQGLQFLFEYFSETQRNKGNFPGRFSGRQFSNSRSEMNVSTLELGDSALYLCASSLNGFAAEQYFGPGTRLTVT.

This clone was seen only once. The V gene is TRBV6-1, the J gene TRBJ2-1; TRBD2 matches 9 bases. Per the germline V gene, CDR1 is MNHNS and CDR2 is SASEGT. The trim removed 7 bases at V and 4 bases at J, leaving 2 bases unmatched. CDR3 size: 13 residues. CDR3 amino acids: CASTSGIYNEQFF. CDR3 nucleotide sequence: TGTGCCAGCACTAGCGGGATATACAATGAGCAGTTCTTC.

The chain combines TRBV4-1 with TRBJ2-5; no firm D call. Germline loops: CDR1 MGHRA, CDR2 YSYEKL. This CDR3 spans 14 amino acids. Deletions cut 1 base from V and 2 bases from J, with 8 bases between. CDR3 DNA: TGCGCCAGCAGCCAAGTGGCCCAGCAAGAGACCCAGTACTTC. This gives the protein CASSQVAQQETQYF.

This chain uses TRBV18 with TRBJ2-1; 15 positions match TRBD2. The ends lost 3 bases at V and 9 bases at J; junction bases unmatched: 6. The germline gives CDR1 KGHSH, CDR2 LQKENI. The CDR3 length is 16 residues. CDR3 in amino acids: CASSPKGLAGGAEQFF. In nucleotides, the CDR3 is TGTGCCAGCTCACCCAAAGGACTAGCGGGAGGGGCTGAGCAGTTCTTC.

The gene calls are TRBV10-3 and TRBJ2-1, with D perhaps being TRBD1 or TRBD2 (6 bases each). The germline V and J ends were trimmed by 0 bases and 4 bases, with 10 bases remaining between them. The CDR3 consists of 15 residues. Germline CDR1 ENHRY, CDR2 SYGVKD. CDR3 nucleotide sequence: TGTGCCATCAGTGAGTCAGGGGGGCTATACAATGAGCAGTTCTTC. Residues: CAISESGGLYNEQFF.

The J gene is TRBJ1-4, the V gene TRBV11-2; D call uncertain. CDR1 and CDR2 from the germline V gene are SGHAT and FQNNGV. This CDR3 comprises 16 residues. V shed 3 bases and J shed 6 bases, with 17 bases lying between them. The CDR3 loop reads CASSLMVAGFYEKLFF. DNA for the CDR3: TGTGCCAGCAGCTTGATGGTCGCGGGTTTTTATGAAAAACTGTTTTTT.

J is TRBJ2-4 and V is TRBV28; no definite D call. CDR1 and CDR2 from the germline V gene are MDHEN and SYDVKM. CDR3 length: 15 residues. V was pared by 2 bases and J by 0 bases, with 8 bases between. CDR3 DNA sequence: TGTGCCAGCAGTTTAAGGGCGGTAGCCAAAAACATTCAGTACTTC. Protein: CASSLRAVAKNIQYF. The whole variable domain, filled in from reference TRBV28 and TRBJ2-4, reads DVKVTQSSRYLVKRTGEKVFLECVQDMDHENMFWYRQDPGLGLRLIYFSYDVKMKEKGDIPEGYSVSREKKERFSLILESASTNQTSMYLCASSLRAVAKNIQYFGAGTRLSVL.

The chain carries TRBV27 and TRBJ2-7; 10 bases match TRBD1. The V segment lost 6 bases and the J segment 2 bases; nucleotides outside the gene matches: 7. From germline, CDR1 is MNHEY and CDR2 SMNVEV (reference sequence). The CDR3 is made up of 15 amino acids. CDR3 coding DNA: TGTGCCAGCAGACCGAGACAGGGGGCGACCTACGAGCAGTACTTC. Translating it yields CASRPRQGATYEQYF.

In regard to this clone: One end of the junction does not line up with germline, which may come from a read error. The chain is built from TRBV6-1 and TRBJ1-4, with 7 nucleotides matching TRBD1. CDR3 length equals 13 residues. Germline CDR1 and CDR2: MNHNS and SASEGT. CDR3 DNA sequence: TGTGCCAGCAGTGAAGTAGACCGGGACAGTGAAAGTTTT. Translating it yields CASSEVDRDSESF.

This clone came up once. The J gene is TRBJ2-5, the V gene TRBV29-1; D is possibly TRBD1 (5 bases). The CDR3 extends over 13 amino acids. Germline CDR1 SQVTM, CDR2 ANQGSEA. With 2 bases removed from V and 4 bases from J, the gap between germline ends came to 11 bases. The CDR3 region has the DNA TGCAGCGTTGAAACAGGTGGCGCAGAGACCCAGTACTTC. The encoded protein is CSVETGGAETQYF.

The count of this clone is one. The chain couples TRBV7-2 to TRBJ2-1; possible D gene TRBD2, 6 bases. Germline V gene sequence: CDR1 SGHTA, CDR2 FQGNSA. V dropped 5 bases and J dropped 5 bases, with 16 bases sitting between them. The CDR3 loop spans 15 amino acids. The chain's CDR3 is CASSAGTGGNNEQFF. The CDR3, as DNA: TGTGCCAGCAGCGCCGGGACTGGAGGTAACAATGAGCAGTTCTTC.

The chain joins TRBV7-8 to TRBJ2-1, with 13 bases lining up with TRBD2. The CDR3 has 19 amino acids. The ends lost 1 base at V and 4 bases at J; junction bases unmatched: 10. Germline loops: CDR1 SGHVS, CDR2 FQNEAQ. The CDR3 coding sequence is TGTGCCAGCAGCTTAGGGGGGACTAGCGGGAAACCTCTTTACAATGAGCAGTTCTTC. Its translation: CASSLGGTSGKPLYNEQFF.

Remarks on this clone: Additional DNA sequences in this sample encode the identical CDR3. V is TRBV5-4 and J is TRBJ2-7; TRBD2 matches 14 bases. Germline CDR1 SGHNT, CDR2 YYREEE (reference sequence). The CDR3 length is 15 residues. The V and J ends lost 3 bases and 4 bases, in that order; junction bases with no gene match: 3. The CDR3 loop is CASSSGLAGGYEQYF. Here the CDR3 DNA reads TGTGCCAGCAGCTCAGGACTAGCGGGAGGTTACGAGCAGTACTTC.

This chain joins TRBV5-4 and TRBJ1-1, with 10 positions matching TRBD1. V lost 0 bases to trimming and J lost 7 bases; unmatched junction nucleotides: 9. Germline V gene lookup returns CDR1 SGHNT and CDR2 YYREEE (reference sequence). The CDR3 totals 16 residues. This chain's CDR3 is CASSLGQGADLYEAFF. The CDR3 nucleotides are TGTGCCAGCAGCTTGGGACAGGGGGCGGACCTATATGAAGCTTTCTTT.

This chain connects TRBV5-6 to TRBJ2-7; D gene uncertain. The CDR3 is 12 amino acids. Trimming shortened V by 4 bases and J by 4 bases, and 9 bases separated the two germline ends. CDR1 and CDR2 from the germline V gene are SGHDT and YYEEEE. The CDR3 coding sequence is TGTGCCAGCAGCCTAACAGCATACGAGCAGTACTTC. It yields the protein CASSLTAYEQYF. The full variable domain, with the rest looked up from reference TRBV5-6 and TRBJ2-7, is DAGVTQSPTHLIKTRGQQVTLRCSPKSGHDTVSWYQQALGQGPQFIFQYYEEEERQRGNFPDRFSGHQFPNYSSELNVNALLLGDSALYLCASSLTAYEQYFGPGTRLTVT.

This chain uses TRBV28 with TRBJ2-7, with D hard to call. Germline-derived CDR1 and CDR2 are MDHEN and SYDVKM. The CDR3 loop spans 13 amino acids. Trimming pared 6 bases from V and 6 bases from J, leaving 15 bases between. In nucleotides, the CDR3 is TGTGCCAGCAGCCTGCCCGGTCGGCGCGAGCAGTACTTC. This gives the protein CASSLPGRREQYF.

This chain joins TRBV7-9 and TRBJ1-2; possibly TRBD1 for D (6 bases). Looked up from germline, CDR1 is SEHNR and CDR2 is FQNEAQ (reference sequence). CDR3 length: 18 amino acids. Trimming took 2 bases from V and 0 from J, leaving 19 bases between them. CDR3: CASSLKERQVATNYGYTF. CDR3 DNA sequence: TGTGCCAGCAGCTTAAAGGAGAGACAGGTCGCTACTAACTATGGCTACACCTTC.

The chain is built from TRBV28 and TRBJ2-4, with D maybe TRBD1 (6 bases). CDR1 and CDR2 (germline): MDHEN, SYDVKM. The CDR3 is made up of 15 amino acids. V lost 5 bases and J lost 0, with 11 bases in between. DNA for the CDR3: TGTGCCAGCAGTACTACAGGGTTAGCCAAAAACATTCAGTACTTC. Its protein product is CASSTTGLAKNIQYF.

The genes are TRBV19 and TRBJ2-1; TRBD2 matches at 12 bases. V was pared by 5 bases and J by 9 bases, with 8 bases of the junction left unmatched. Germline CDR1 is LNHDA and CDR2 is SQIVND (reference sequence). The CDR3 is made up of 15 amino acids. CDR3 in amino acids: CASSLASGRAAEQFF. The CDR3 DNA follows: TGTGCCAGTAGTCTAGCTAGCGGGAGGGCCGCTGAGCAGTTCTTC. The variable domain in full, with the rest retrieved from reference TRBV19 and TRBJ2-1, is DGGITQSPKYLFRKEGQNVTLSCEQNLNHDAMYWYRQDPGQGLRLIYYSQIVNDFQKGDIAEGYSVSREKKESFPLTVTSAQKNPTAFYLCASSLASGRAAEQFFGPGTRLTVL.

The genes are TRBV19 and TRBJ2-7, with 7 bases fitting TRBD1. Germline trimming cut 9 bases from V and 3 bases from J; bases unmatched to any gene: 11. CDR3 length: 14 amino acids. CDR1 LNHDA and CDR2 SQIVND come from the germline V gene (reference sequence). The CDR3 spells CASRDTDRDYEQYF. In DNA form, the CDR3 reads TGTGCCAGCAGGGACACCGACAGGGACTACGAGCAGTACTTC.

V and J are TRBV30 and TRBJ2-2; tentatively, D is TRBD2 (6 bases). V was shortened by 3 bases and J by 5 bases, with 13 bases between the two germline ends. The germline V gene has CDR1 GTSNPN and CDR2 SVGIG (reference sequence). This CDR3 has 14 residues. Here the CDR3 reads CAWSHSGLTGELFF. CDR3 coding DNA: TGTGCCTGGAGCCATAGCGGACTAACCGGGGAGCTGTTTTTT.

This sequence joins TRBV4-2 and TRBJ2-3, with 7 bases matching TRBD1. The CDR3 extends over 16 amino acids. CDR1 LGHNA and CDR2 YNFKEQ come from the germline V gene. Losses at the gene ends were 1 base for V and 3 bases for J; bases not matched to a gene: 7. The CDR3 sequence is CASSQVQGGATDTQYF. The CDR3 DNA is TGTGCCAGCAGCCAAGTGCAAGGGGGCGCGACAGATACGCAGTATTTT.

The chain recombines TRBV7-9 with TRBJ2-2; D tentatively reads TRBD1 or TRBD2 (5 bases each). The CDR3 sequence is 15 residues long. Germline V lookup: CDR1 SEHNR, CDR2 FQNEAQ (reference sequence). V was pared by 7 bases and J by 6 bases, with 18 bases between. The CDR3 sequence: CASTTGALRPGELFF. The CDR3 nucleotides are TGTGCCAGCACGACCGGGGCGCTACGGCCCGGGGAGCTGTTTTTT.

The rearrangement joins TRBV19 to TRBJ2-6; tentatively, D is TRBD1 or TRBD2 (6 bases each). The CDR3 runs to 16 residues. Germline V gene lookup returns CDR1 LNHDA and CDR2 SQIVND (reference sequence). With 3 bases removed from V and 2 bases from J, the gap between germline ends came to 11 bases. This chain's CDR3 is CASSIFGGAGANVLTF. As DNA, the CDR3 is TGTGCCAGTAGTATCTTCGGGGGCGCTGGGGCCAACGTCCTGACTTTC.

This clone has only one observation. CDR3 sequence reads: CASSLIPGQVSSYEQYF. CDR3 DNA: TGTGCCAGCTCACTTATCCCCGGGCAGGTTAGCTCCTACGAGCAGTACTTC. The chain employs TRBV18 and TRBJ2-7; D is undetermined. The CDR3 extends over 17 amino acids. The germline V gene has CDR1 KGHSH and CDR2 LQKENI. Between the trimmed V and J ends, which lost 4 bases and 0 bases, there was a span of 19 bases.

This chain joins TRBV11-3 and TRBJ2-1, with no clear D. The CDR3 has 13 residues. Germline assignment: CDR1 SGHNT and CDR2 YENEEA. Trimming pared 5 bases from V and 4 bases from J, leaving 9 bases between. CDR3 DNA sequence: TGTGCCAGCAGCAGAGACACTTACAATGAGCAGTTCTTC. Its translation is CASSRDTYNEQFF.

This sequence joins TRBV7-9 and TRBJ2-5; no reliable D call. Germline V gives CDR1 SEHNR, CDR2 FQNEAQ (reference sequence). The CDR3 runs 13 residues. The germline V and J ends were trimmed by 1 base and 4 bases, with 7 bases remaining between them. The DNA for the CDR3 is TGTGCCAGCAGCTTAGTGCCTTTAGAGACCCAGTACTTC. Its protein is CASSLVPLETQYF.

This clone was detected only once. This rearrangement joins TRBV6-1 to TRBJ1-1, with 9 bases that match TRBD1. Per the germline V gene, CDR1 is MNHNS and CDR2 is SASEGT. V shed 3 bases and J 6 bases; nucleotides not matched to a gene: 8. CDR3 size: 15 residues. For the CDR3, the DNA is TGTGCCAGCAGTGAGAGACAGGGGGAGAGCGCTGAAGCTTTCTTT. Protein sequence: CASSERQGESAEAFF.